The 28 T cell receptor beta chains given below trace back to one sample, sequenced in a study of beta chain features in type 1 diabetes. Study-wide findings and caveats: In all four CD4+ subsets, TCRB CDR3 length was significantly, moderately reduced in type 1 diabetes.

Expressed TCRB transcripts were sequenced after all isolated RNA was converted to cDNA. Profiling relied on immunoSEQ multiplex PCR, and the TCRdb table lists in-frame clones only, not all of them. The table shows approximately 150,000 clones, with around 63% occurring only once. Their antigens are not known. The sequencing sample was made of naive CD4+ T cells from blood. Receptor source: a man in his thirties or forties with type 1 diabetes.

This clone was observed a single time. In DNA form, the CDR3 reads TGTGCCACCAGCGATCGTATCATGAACACTGAAGCTTTCTTT. It codes for CATSDRIMNTEAFF. The gene calls are TRBV15 and TRBJ1-1; D gene ambiguous. This CDR3 has 14 amino acids. The V and J ends lost 5 bases and 0 bases respectively, with 10 bases between them. In germline, CDR1 is LNHNV, CDR2 YYDKDF (reference sequence).

V gene TRBV2 combines with J gene TRBJ1-4, with 8 nucleotides matching TRBD1. Per the germline V gene, CDR1 is SNHLY and CDR2 is FYNNEI. Trimming removed 4 bases from V and 5 bases from J; junction bases left unmatched: 6. The CDR3 is 15 amino acids. The CDR3 DNA follows: TGTGCCAGCAGTGGGGGACAGGCAGAAAATGAAAAACTGTTTTTT. This gives the protein CASSGGQAENEKLFF.

This rearrangement joins TRBV4-2 to TRBJ2-7, with D possibly TRBD2 on 6 matching bases. Trimming took 0 bases from V and 6 from J, leaving 15 bases between them. This CDR3 region has 15 residues. Germline CDR1 and CDR2: LGHNA and YNFKEQ. This CDR3 is CASSQEGWQGGEQYF. The CDR3 nucleotides read TGTGCCAGCAGCCAAGAAGGCTGGCAGGGAGGCGAGCAGTACTTC.

The chain joins TRBV5-6 to TRBJ2-5; the D call may be TRBD1 or TRBD2 (6 bases each). Germline V gene data show CDR1 as SGHDT and CDR2 as YYEEEE. The CDR3 runs 15 residues. The V gene lost 1 base and the J gene lost 2 bases, with 12 bases spanning the gap. The CDR3 region has the DNA TGTGCCAGCAGCTTGTGGGGGGCGAAACAAGAGACCCAGTACTTC. This translates into CASSLWGAKQETQYF.

The J gene is TRBJ1-6, the V gene TRBV5-1; D may be TRBD1 (6 bases). The germline CDR1 and CDR2 sequences are SGHRS and YFSETQ. V lost 5 bases, J lost 3 bases, and 15 bases lay in between. The CDR3 loop spans 16 amino acids. The CDR3 coding sequence is TGCGCCAGCAGGCCTGGAGGAGGGGGCTATAATTCACCCCTCCACTTT. This gives the protein CASRPGGGGYNSPLHF.

This clone was observed a single time. The genes are TRBV9 and TRBJ2-1; D uncertain. Trimming removed 1 base from V and 8 bases from J, with 19 bases in between. This CDR3 has 16 residues. CDR1 and CDR2 (germline): SGDLS, YYNGEE. As DNA, the CDR3 is TGTGCCAGCAGCGTAAAATCAGTCATTGGAATTTATGAGCAGTTCTTC. The encoded protein is CASSVKSVIGIYEQFF.

The V and J genes are TRBV7-2 and TRBJ2-5, with D unresolved. V was trimmed by 1 base and J by 5 bases, leaving 11 bases between them. The CDR3 extends over 14 amino acids. Looked up from germline, CDR1 is SGHTA and CDR2 is FQGNSA. The CDR3 region has the DNA TGTGCCAGCAGCTTAGTACAAGTGTCGGAGACCCAGTACTTC. Translating gives CASSLVQVSETQYF.

This chain links TRBV30 with TRBJ2-1; the D is unclear. Germline values: CDR1 GTSNPN, CDR2 SVGIG (reference sequence). V lost 2 bases to trimming and J lost 4 bases, with 9 bases between them. The CDR3 consists of 13 residues. The CDR3 here is CAWSSQYYNEQFF. CDR3 DNA: TGTGCCTGGAGTTCACAGTATTACAATGAGCAGTTCTTC.

The chain joins TRBV29-1 to TRBJ2-1; perhaps TRBD2 as D (5 bases). With 6 bases removed from V and 0 bases from J, the gap between germline ends came to 12 bases. CDR3 size: 14 residues. The germline CDR1 and CDR2 sequences are SQVTM and ANQGSEA. The CDR3 protein is CSVTTVSSYNEQFF. CDR3 in DNA: TGCAGCGTGACTACAGTGAGCTCCTACAATGAGCAGTTCTTC.

V usage is TRBV30 and J usage is TRBJ1-1, with a tentative D call TRBD1 (5 bases). V was shortened by 5 bases and J by 7 bases, with 17 bases between the two germline ends. This CDR3 contains 13 residues. Germline lookup yields CDR1 GTSNPN and CDR2 SVGIG (reference sequence). The CDR3 DNA is TGTGCCTGGGGAGAACAGGCTGGGGGTGAAGCTTTCTTT. It is translated as CAWGEQAGGEAFF.

In this sample, this clone turned up once. The chain carries TRBV29-1 and TRBJ2-1, with 7 nucleotides matching TRBD2. The CDR3 has 14 residues. Per germline, CDR1 SQVTM and CDR2 ANQGSEA. J was trimmed by 3 bases and V by 4 bases; bases with no gene match: 6. DNA of the CDR3: TGCAGCGTTGCGCGGGGGAGGGACTACAATGAGCAGTTCTTC. Its translation: CSVARGRDYNEQFF.

This clone has more than one count but fewer than ten. J is TRBJ2-3 and V is TRBV7-2; 9 bases fit TRBD2. The trim removed 6 bases at V and 5 bases at J, leaving 9 bases unmatched. This CDR3 has 15 residues. CDR1 SGHTA and CDR2 FQGNSA come from the germline V gene. This CDR3 is CASSSRGGQGDTQYF. The DNA for the CDR3 is TGTGCCAGCAGTTCGCGGGGGGGCCAAGGAGATACGCAGTATTTT.

In DNA, the CDR3 is TGTGCCAGCAGGGGGACAGCCTCTGGGGCCAACGTCCTGACTTTC. Translating gives CASRGTASGANVLTF. The chain carries TRBV27 and TRBJ2-6, with 7 bases that match TRBD1. With V trimmed by 6 bases and J by 0 bases, 2 bases remained unmatched. Germline assignment: CDR1 MNHEY and CDR2 SMNVEV (reference sequence). The CDR3 runs to 15 residues.

The chain employs TRBV7-2 and TRBJ2-5; D gene uncertain. The CDR3 extends over 14 amino acids. The germline V and J ends were trimmed by 4 bases and 2 bases, with 11 bases remaining between them. The germline gives CDR1 SGHTA, CDR2 FQGNSA. In DNA, the CDR3 is TGTGCCAGCAGCTCCTGGACCGCGCAAGAGACCCAGTACTTC. Translation: CASSSWTAQETQYF.

With regard to this clone: The sample contains more than one DNA sequence encoding this CDR3. The chain has TRBV7-2 and TRBJ1-1; D uncertain. The V end lost 5 bases, the J end lost 1 base, and 8 bases lay between the germline ends. Germline CDR1 is SGHTA and CDR2 is FQGNSA. The CDR3 extends over 13 amino acids. The CDR3 DNA reads as TGTGCCAGCAGCCTCGGCCAGAACACTGAAGCTTTCTTT. Translated, it gives CASSLGQNTEAFF.

This clone was detected only once. This chain uses TRBV5-6 with TRBJ1-6, with 8 bases lining up with TRBD1. CDR1 SGHDT and CDR2 YYEEEE come from the germline V gene. There are 13 residues in the CDR3. The junction had 3 bases not matched to a gene; V was cut back by 4 bases and J by 9 bases. CDR3 sequence reads: CASSGQGGSPLHF. In DNA form, the CDR3 reads TGTGCCAGCAGCGGACAGGGAGGTTCACCCCTCCACTTT. Looking up the rest from reference TRBV5-6 and TRBJ1-6 gives the full variable domain: DAGVTQSPTHLIKTRGQQVTLRCSPKSGHDTVSWYQQALGQGPQFIFQYYEEEERQRGNFPDRFSGHQFPNYSSELNVNALLLGDSALYLCASSGQGGSPLHFGNGTRLTVT.

This clone has a handful of counts. The chain is built from TRBV29-1 and TRBJ2-3; D gene unclear. Germline assignment: CDR1 SQVTM and CDR2 ANQGSEA. The V and J ends lost 1 base and 6 bases respectively, with 8 bases between them. The CDR3 extends over 12 amino acids. The CDR3 region is CSVEAEADTQYF. Here the CDR3 DNA reads TGCAGCGTTGAAGCAGAGGCCGATACGCAGTATTTT.

The CDR3 protein is CSVAPRHGRSNYGYTF. Here the CDR3 DNA reads TGCAGCGTTGCGCCTCGACACGGGCGATCTAACTATGGCTACACCTTC. This chain uses TRBV29-1 with TRBJ1-2; D not certain. V dropped 4 bases and J dropped 0 bases, with 18 bases sitting between them. From germline, CDR1 is SQVTM and CDR2 ANQGSEA. The CDR3 is made up of 16 amino acids. Combining the CDR3 with reference TRBV29-1 and TRBJ1-2 gives the whole variable domain SAVISQKPSRDICQRGTSLTIQCQVDSQVTMMFWYRQQPGQSLTLIATANQGSEATYESGFVIDKFPISRPNLTFSTLTVSNMSPEDSSIYLCSVAPRHGRSNYGYTFGSGTRLTVV.

The chain is built from TRBV5-1 and TRBJ2-1; 10 nucleotides line up with TRBD2. Germline CDR1 and CDR2: SGHRS and YFSETQ. With V trimmed by 5 bases and J by 5 bases, 7 bases remained unmatched. The CDR3 runs to 15 residues. The DNA for the CDR3 is TGCGCCAGCAGGGGTAGCGGGAGGACTAACAATGAGCAGTTCTTC. Its translation is CASRGSGRTNNEQFF. The entire variable domain, with the rest obtained from reference TRBV5-1 and TRBJ2-1, is as follows: KAGVTQTPRYLIKTRGQQVTLSCSPISGHRSVSWYQQTPGQGLQFLFEYFSETQRNKGNFPGRFSGRQFSNSRSEMNVSTLELGDSALYLCASRGSGRTNNEQFFGPGTRLTVL.

The rearrangement joins TRBV5-1 to TRBJ2-3; 9 bases map to TRBD2. Germline V gene data show CDR1 as SGHRS and CDR2 as YFSETQ. This CDR3 has 16 amino acids. The J segment lost 3 bases and the V segment lost 0 bases, leaving 5 bases of the junction unmatched. DNA for the CDR3: TGCGCCAGCAGCTTGGGCCTAGCGGGGCCGACAGATACGCAGTATTTT. Its protein is CASSLGLAGPTDTQYF.

This chain connects TRBV19 to TRBJ1-1, with D uncertain. The germline V and J ends were trimmed by 7 bases and 6 bases, with 18 bases remaining between them. Germline lookup yields CDR1 LNHDA and CDR2 SQIVND (reference sequence). The CDR3 contains 14 residues. The CDR3 protein is CASTNRAFRSEAFF. CDR3 nucleotide sequence: TGTGCCAGTACAAATCGGGCCTTCAGATCTGAAGCTTTCTTT.

Only one count was recorded for this clone. The V call is TRBV29-1, the J call TRBJ1-1, with D hard to call. This CDR3 region has 16 residues. Germline CDR1 is SQVTM and CDR2 is ANQGSEA. V shed 4 bases and J shed 0 bases, with 18 bases lying between them. CDR3 DNA: TGCAGCGTTGTCCTATATTGGGGAACCATGAACACTGAAGCTTTCTTT. Amino acids: CSVVLYWGTMNTEAFF.

The chain uses TRBV2 and TRBJ1-5; D is possibly TRBD1 (5 bases). The germline gives CDR1 SNHLY, CDR2 FYNNEI. Trimming stripped 3 bases from V and 3 bases from J, with 15 bases between. This CDR3 is 16 amino acids long. In DNA form, the CDR3 reads TGTGCCAGCAGTGACCAGGTGGGGGTTGTCAATCAGCCCCAGCATTTT. Protein: CASSDQVGVVNQPQHF.

The chain joins TRBV7-2 to TRBJ2-5; 12 bases match TRBD2. The CDR3 extends over 15 amino acids. Germline CDR1 and CDR2: SGHTA and FQGNSA. V dropped 5 bases and J dropped 5; count of bases not matched to a gene: 6. The CDR3 nucleotides are TGTGCCAGCAGCCCAAGGACTAGCGGGGCTGAGACCCAGTACTTC. Amino acids: CASSPRTSGAETQYF. Combining the CDR3 with reference TRBV7-2 and TRBJ2-5 gives the whole variable domain GAGVSQSPSNKVTEKGKDVELRCDPISGHTALYWYRQSLGQGLEFLIYFQGNSAPDKSGLPSDRFSAERTGGSVSTLTIQRTQQEDSAVYLCASSPRTSGAETQYFGPGTRLLVL.

The rearrangement links TRBV7-2 to TRBJ2-2, with no clear D. The V gene's germline CDR1 is SGHTA and CDR2 FQGNSA. V gave up 5 bases and J gave up 3 bases, with 7 bases separating them. This CDR3 comprises 13 residues. The CDR3: CASSRSYTGELFF. CDR3 DNA sequence: TGTGCCAGCAGCCGTAGTTACACCGGGGAGCTGTTTTTT.

V gene TRBV30 combines with J gene TRBJ1-6; D ambiguous. Per germline, CDR1 GTSNPN and CDR2 SVGIG (reference sequence). This CDR3 is built from 13 residues. Trimming stripped 7 bases from V and 7 bases from J, with 14 bases between. The DNA for the CDR3 is TGTGCCTCCATTACCCGTTTGAATTCACCCCTCCACTTT. Residues: CASITRLNSPLHF. The full variable domain, rest sourced from reference TRBV30 and TRBJ1-6, is SQTIHQWPATLVQPVGSPLSLECTVEGTSNPNLYWYRQAAGRGLQLLFYSVGIGQISSEVPQNLSASRPQDRQFILSSKKLLLSDSGFYLCASITRLNSPLHFGNGTRLTVT.

This chain connects TRBV7-2 to TRBJ1-1, with 9 bases lining up with TRBD1. From germline, CDR1 is SGHTA and CDR2 FQGNSA. Losses at the gene ends were 5 bases for V and 5 bases for J; bases not matched to a gene: 9. The CDR3 sequence is 15 residues long. The CDR3 DNA follows: TGTGCCAGCAGCCTCTACAGGGGGCGCGAAACTGAAGCTTTCTTT. Encoded protein: CASSLYRGRETEAFF.

This rearrangement joins TRBV4-3 to TRBJ1-1; D gene unclear. Germline V gene sequence: CDR1 LGHNA, CDR2 YSLEER. Trimming pared 9 bases from V and 1 base from J, leaving 9 bases between. This CDR3 is built from 12 residues. CDR3 nucleotide sequence: TGCGCCAGTCGCAAGGAGAACACTGAAGCTTTCTTT. It encodes CASRKENTEAFF.